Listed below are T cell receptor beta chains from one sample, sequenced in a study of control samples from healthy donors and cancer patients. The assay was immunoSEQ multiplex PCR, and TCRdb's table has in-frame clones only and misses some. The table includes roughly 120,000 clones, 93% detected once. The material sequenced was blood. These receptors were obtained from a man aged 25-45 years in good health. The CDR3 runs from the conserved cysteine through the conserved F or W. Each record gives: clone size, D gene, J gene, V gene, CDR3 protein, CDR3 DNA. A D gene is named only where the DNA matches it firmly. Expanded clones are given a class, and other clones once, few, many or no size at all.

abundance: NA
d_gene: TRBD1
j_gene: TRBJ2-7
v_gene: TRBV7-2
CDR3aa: CASSLAGQGLSREQYF
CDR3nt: TGTGCCAGCAGCTTAGCGGGACAGGGTTTATCACGCGAGCAGTACTTC

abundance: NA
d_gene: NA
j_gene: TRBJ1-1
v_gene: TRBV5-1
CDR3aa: CASSIQKNTEAFF
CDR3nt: TGCGCCAGCAGCATTCAAAAGAACACTGAAGCTTTCTTT

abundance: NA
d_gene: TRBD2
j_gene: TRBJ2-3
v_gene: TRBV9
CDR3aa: CASSFPGEGGSTDTQYF
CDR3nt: TGTGCCAGCAGCTTCCCGGGGGAGGGCGGAAGTACAGATACGCAGTATTTT

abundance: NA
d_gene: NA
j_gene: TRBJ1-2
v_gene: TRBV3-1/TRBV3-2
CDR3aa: CASSQEQGKGYGYTF
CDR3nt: TGTGCCAGCAGCCAAGAACAGGGTAAAGGGTATGGCTACACCTTC

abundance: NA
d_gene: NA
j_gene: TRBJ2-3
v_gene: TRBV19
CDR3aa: CASSGLGDMPADTQYF
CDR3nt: TGTGCCAGTAGTGGGCTAGGTGATATGCCTGCGGATACGCAGTATTTT

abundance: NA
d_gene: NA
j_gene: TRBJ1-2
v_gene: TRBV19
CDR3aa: CASGSGARHGYTF
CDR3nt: TGTGCCAGTGGATCGGGGGCTAGGCATGGCTACACCTTC

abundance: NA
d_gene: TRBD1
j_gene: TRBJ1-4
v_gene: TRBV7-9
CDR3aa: CASSGQGVNEKLFF
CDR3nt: TGTGCCAGCAGCGGACAGGGCGTAAATGAAAAACTGTTTTTT

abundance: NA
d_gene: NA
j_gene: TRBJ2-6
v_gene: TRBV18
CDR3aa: CASSPERLSGFTVNVLTF
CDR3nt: TGTGCCAGCTCACCAGAAAGGTTGTCGGGATTCACGGTCAACGTCCTGACTTTC

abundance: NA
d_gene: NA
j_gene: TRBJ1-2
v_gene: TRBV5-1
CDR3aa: CASSLAAGQSYGYTF
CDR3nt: TGCGCCAGCAGCTTGGCGGCAGGACAATCCTATGGCTACACCTTC

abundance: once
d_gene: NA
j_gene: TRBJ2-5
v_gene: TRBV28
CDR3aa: CASSLTGLPQETQYF
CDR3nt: TGTGCCAGCAGTTTAACAGGGCTGCCCCAAGAGACCCAGTACTTC

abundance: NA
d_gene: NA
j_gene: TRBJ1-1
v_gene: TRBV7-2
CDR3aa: CASSLRQGVGDREAFF
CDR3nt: TGTGCCAGCAGCTTACGGCAGGGAGTAGGGGATCGTGAAGCTTTCTTT

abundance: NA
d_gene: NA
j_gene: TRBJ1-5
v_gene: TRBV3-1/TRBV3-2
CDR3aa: CASSQGGGQPQHF
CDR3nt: TGTGCCAGCAGCCAAGGGGGCGGTCAGCCCCAGCATTTT

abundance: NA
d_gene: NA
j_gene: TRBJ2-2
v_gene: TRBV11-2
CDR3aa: CASSSRAGELFF
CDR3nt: TGTGCCAGCAGCTCTCGGGCCGGGGAGCTGTTTTTT

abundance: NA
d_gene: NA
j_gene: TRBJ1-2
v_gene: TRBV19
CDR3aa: CASSPLRGGLKNYGYTF
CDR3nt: TGTGCCAGTAGTCCACTGAGGGGGGGTTTGAAGAACTATGGCTACACCTTC

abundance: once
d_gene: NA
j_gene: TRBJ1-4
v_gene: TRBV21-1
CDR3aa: CASPPGGGEEKLFF
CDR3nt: TGTGCCAGCCCCCCGGGAGGGGGCGAAGAAAAACTGTTTTTT

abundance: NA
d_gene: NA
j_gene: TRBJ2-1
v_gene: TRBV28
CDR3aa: CASSLDSPGYNEQFF
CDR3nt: TGTGCCAGCAGTCTGGACAGCCCGGGGTACAATGAGCAGTTCTTC

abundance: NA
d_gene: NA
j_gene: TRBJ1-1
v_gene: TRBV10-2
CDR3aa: CASSEITDYFSTEAFF
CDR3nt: TGCGCCAGCAGTGAGATCACCGACTATTTCTCCACTGAAGCTTTCTTT

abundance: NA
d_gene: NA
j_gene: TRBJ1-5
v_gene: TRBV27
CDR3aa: CASSFLGQPQHF
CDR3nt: TGTGCCAGCAGTTTTTTAGGGCAGCCCCAGCATTTT

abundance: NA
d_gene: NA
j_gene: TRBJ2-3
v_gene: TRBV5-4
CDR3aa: CASRSPGQSDTQYF
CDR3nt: TGTGCCAGCAGATCGCCGGGACAATCAGATACGCAGTATTTT

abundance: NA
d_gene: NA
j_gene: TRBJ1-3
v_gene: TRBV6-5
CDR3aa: CASSYSRDGGNTIYF
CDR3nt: TGTGCCAGCAGTTACAGCAGGGATGGTGGAAACACCATATATTTT

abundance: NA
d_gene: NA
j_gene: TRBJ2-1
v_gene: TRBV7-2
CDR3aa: CASSLIMNPKNEQFF
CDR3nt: TGTGCCAGCAGCCTGATCATGAACCCAAAAAATGAGCAGTTCTTC

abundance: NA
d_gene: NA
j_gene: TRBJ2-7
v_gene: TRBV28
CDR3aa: CASSLPGNRRYEQYF
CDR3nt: TGTGCCAGCAGTTTACCCGGGAACAGACGCTACGAGCAGTACTTC

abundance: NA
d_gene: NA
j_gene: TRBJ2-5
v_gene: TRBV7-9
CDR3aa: CASSLSGETQYF
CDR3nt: TGTGCCAGCAGCTTATCCGGGGAGACCCAGTACTTC

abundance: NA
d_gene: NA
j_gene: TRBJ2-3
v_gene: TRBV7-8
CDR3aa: CASSLATGYDTQYF
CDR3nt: TGTGCCAGCAGCTTAGCGACGGGGTACGATACGCAGTATTTT

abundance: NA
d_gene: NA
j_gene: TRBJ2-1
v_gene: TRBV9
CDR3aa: CASSVAIGVSDNEQFF
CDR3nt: TGTGCCAGCAGCGTAGCTATCGGGGTTTCTGACAATGAGCAGTTCTTC

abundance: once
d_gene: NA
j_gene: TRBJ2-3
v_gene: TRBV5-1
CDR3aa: CASTLGGGGDTQYF
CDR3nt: TGCGCCAGCACCTTGGGGGGAGGAGGAGATACGCAGTATTTT

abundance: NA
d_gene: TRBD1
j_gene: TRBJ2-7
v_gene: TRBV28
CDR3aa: CASRDRGIPYEQYF
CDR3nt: TGTGCCAGCAGAGACAGGGGGATACCCTACGAGCAGTACTTC

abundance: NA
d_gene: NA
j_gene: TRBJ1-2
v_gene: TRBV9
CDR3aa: CASSVGSGLYGYTF
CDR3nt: TGTGCCAGCAGCGTAGGATCAGGGCTGTATGGCTACACCTTC

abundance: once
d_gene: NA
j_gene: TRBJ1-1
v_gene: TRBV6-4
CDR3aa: CASSLDSRGTEAFF
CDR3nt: TGTGCCAGCAGCTTAGACAGTCGAGGGACTGAAGCTTTCTTT

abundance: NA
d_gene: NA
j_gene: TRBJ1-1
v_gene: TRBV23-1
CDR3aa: CASSQSYRPGHTEAFF
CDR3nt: TGCGCCAGCAGTCAATCATACCGCCCGGGGCACACTGAAGCTTTCTTT

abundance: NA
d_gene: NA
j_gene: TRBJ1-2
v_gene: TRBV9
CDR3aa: CASSVSFVDGYTF
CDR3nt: TGTGCCAGCAGCGTATCATTTGTGGACGGCTACACCTTC